The 19 T cell receptor beta chains given below trace back to one sample, sequenced in a study of OX40 agonist ivuxolimab in advanced cancers. Profiling relied on immunoSEQ multiplex PCR, and the TCRdb table lists in-frame clones only, not all of them. The repertoire has some 85,000 clones, roughly nine tenths of them found once; the top ten carry about 1.6%. Specimen: CD4+ or CD8+ T cells sorted from blood, collected in a trial of the OX40 agonist ivuxolimab. The receptors were gathered from an adult with an advanced solid tumor such as melanoma, head and neck, liver or kidney cancer.

The gene calls are TRBV11-3 and TRBJ2-2, with 8 bases lining up with TRBD1. This CDR3 is built from 17 residues. Germline V gene sequence: CDR1 SGHNT, CDR2 YENEEA. Trimming removed 3 bases from V and 3 bases from J; junction bases left unmatched: 9. The CDR3: CASSFVSGQGYTGELFF. For the CDR3, the DNA is TGTGCCAGCAGCTTTGTATCTGGACAGGGCTACACCGGGGAGCTGTTTTTT.

The V call is TRBV6-6, the J call TRBJ2-3, with TRBD1 matching 7 bases. V lost 6 bases, J lost 0 bases, and 6 bases stayed unmatched. The CDR3 is made up of 15 amino acids. The germline V gene has CDR1 MNHNY and CDR2 SVGAGI (reference sequence). The CDR3 here is CASRRTGTSTDTQYF. In nucleotides, the CDR3 is TGTGCCAGCAGACGGACAGGCACTAGCACAGATACGCAGTATTTT.

The chain links TRBV7-9 to TRBJ1-4, with unresolved D. V lost 1 base to trimming and J lost 7 bases, with 7 bases between them. Germline CDR1 and CDR2: SEHNR and FQNEAQ (reference sequence). This CDR3 spans 13 amino acids. In DNA form, the CDR3 reads TGTGCCAGCAGCTTAGGCCTAGGTGAAAAACTGTTTTTT. Its translation is CASSLGLGEKLFF.

The chain recombines TRBV7-2 with TRBJ2-7; D is ambiguous. V gave up 6 bases and J gave up 6 bases, with 12 bases separating them. This CDR3 contains 12 residues. Germline loops: CDR1 SGHTA, CDR2 FQGNSA. The CDR3 DNA reads as TGTGCCAGCAGTTTATACCTCGGCGAGCAGTACTTC. It translates to CASSLYLGEQYF.

A few counts support this clone. The chain couples TRBV5-1 to TRBJ2-3, with TRBD1 matching over 9 bases. Per germline, CDR1 SGHRS and CDR2 YFSETQ. This CDR3 is built from 14 residues. The V gene end was trimmed by 4 bases and the J gene end by 3 bases; junction bases not matched to a gene: 3. DNA for the CDR3: TGCGCCAGCAGCATGGGACAGGGAACAGATACGCAGTATTTT. Amino acids: CASSMGQGTDTQYF.

The V gene is TRBV7-9, the J gene TRBJ2-2, with D possibly being TRBD1 or TRBD2 (5 bases each). The CDR3 has 14 amino acids. Germline-derived CDR1 and CDR2 are SEHNR and FQNEAQ (reference sequence). Trimming cost V 7 bases and J 7 bases, with 16 bases left between them. As DNA, the CDR3 is TGTGCCAGCACCAAGAGAGGGGCAGACGGGGAGCTGTTTTTT. It yields the protein CASTKRGADGELFF.

About this clone: The germline gene is not matched at one end of the junction; a read error may be the cause. V and J are TRBV30 and TRBJ2-2, with TRBD2 matching 13 bases. CDR1 is GTSNPN, CDR2 SVGIG, per germline (reference sequence). The CDR3 extends over 16 amino acids. The CDR3 DNA reads TGCGCCTGGATCTTTGGGACTAGCGGGACCCCCGGGGAGCTGTTTTTT. This encodes CAWIFGTSGTPGELFF.

The chain recombines TRBV27 with TRBJ1-1; TRBD1 agrees at 7 bases. From germline, CDR1 is MNHEY and CDR2 SMNVEV (reference sequence). This CDR3 has 13 amino acids. With V trimmed by 6 bases and J by 2 bases, 3 bases remained unmatched. CDR3 in amino acids: CASRDRVNTEAFF. In DNA, the CDR3 is TGTGCCAGCAGAGACAGGGTTAACACTGAAGCTTTCTTT.

This chain uses TRBV10-3 with TRBJ2-2; no firm D call. V lost 0 bases, J lost 0 bases, and 11 bases lay in between. There are 17 residues in the CDR3. Germline assignment: CDR1 ENHRY and CDR2 SYGVKD. CDR3: CAISESRQPANTGELFF. The CDR3 coding sequence is TGTGCCATCAGTGAGTCGCGACAACCTGCGAACACCGGGGAGCTGTTTTTT.

The chain carries TRBV10-1 and TRBJ1-5, with D hard to call. Germline V gene sequence: CDR1 WNHNN, CDR2 SYGVQD (reference sequence). The CDR3 contains 13 residues. Trimming left V 4 bases short and J 2 bases short, with 6 bases between. In DNA, the CDR3 is TGCGCCAGCAGTGCCCAGGGCAATCAGCCCCAGCATTTT. Translation: CASSAQGNQPQHF.

This sequence joins TRBV6-6 and TRBJ1-5, with 7 positions matching TRBD1. The CDR3 length is 16 residues. CDR1 is MNHNY, CDR2 SVGAGI, per germline (reference sequence). Trimming at V came to 2 bases and at J to 0 bases, leaving 4 bases not matched to a gene. CDR3 residues: CASSYGTVNSNQPQHF. The CDR3 coding sequence is TGTGCCAGCAGTTACGGGACAGTGAATAGCAATCAGCCCCAGCATTTT.

The chain links TRBV5-4 to TRBJ2-2, with TRBD2 matching 8 bases. In germline, CDR1 is SGHNT, CDR2 YYREEE (reference sequence). There are 18 residues in the CDR3. With 2 bases clipped from V and 1 base from J, the junction kept 10 bases outside the gene matches. Written as DNA, the CDR3 is TGTGCCAGCAGCTTACCCGACGGGAGGGCCAGGAACACCGGGGAGCTGTTTTTT. This gives the protein CASSLPDGRARNTGELFF.

This chain links TRBV28 with TRBJ1-2, with D perhaps TRBD1 (5 bases). CDR3 length: 13 residues. V lost 6 bases and J lost 4, with 12 bases in between. Germline V gene lookup returns CDR1 MDHEN and CDR2 SYDVKM. In DNA, the CDR3 is TGTGCCAGCAGGAAGGGACTGATCTATGGCTACACCTTC. Its protein product is CASRKGLIYGYTF.

The rearrangement uses TRBV27 and TRBJ2-1; TRBD2 aligns across 13 bases. Germline V lookup: CDR1 MNHEY, CDR2 SMNVEV (reference sequence). The CDR3 contains 15 residues. Trimming cost V 3 bases and J 7 bases; bases outside gene matches: 3. The CDR3 spells CASSFETSGRNEQFF. The CDR3 DNA follows: TGTGCCAGCAGTTTTGAGACTAGCGGGAGGAATGAGCAGTTCTTC.

The rearrangement uses TRBV11-3 and TRBJ2-5; TRBD2 agrees at 13 bases. V lost 1 base, J lost 4 bases, and 6 bases stayed unmatched. CDR3 length: 17 residues. Germline lookup yields CDR1 SGHNT and CDR2 YENEEA. The CDR3 sequence: CASSLGRTSGRGETQYF. The DNA for the CDR3 is TGTGCCAGCAGCTTAGGGCGGACTAGCGGGAGAGGAGAGACCCAGTACTTC.

This chain links TRBV5-1 with TRBJ2-3, with D tentatively TRBD1 or TRBD2 (6 bases each). The germline V gene encodes CDR1 SGHRS and CDR2 YFSETQ. V lost 4 bases and J lost 4, with 19 bases in between. CDR3 length: 16 amino acids. CDR3: CASSPIGGGRSDTQYF. The CDR3 DNA reads TGCGCCAGCAGCCCCATTGGAGGGGGGAGGTCAGATACGCAGTATTTT.

The chain recombines TRBV9 with TRBJ2-2; D possibly uses TRBD1 or TRBD2 (5 bases each). Germline CDR1 SGDLS, CDR2 YYNGEE. CDR3 length equals 15 residues. With 0 bases removed from V and 3 bases from J, the gap between germline ends came to 9 bases. The CDR3 DNA reads as TGTGCCAGCAGCGTAGCTGGGACCTACACCGGGGAGCTGTTTTTT. Its translation: CASSVAGTYTGELFF.

The chain links TRBV10-2 to TRBJ2-7, with TRBD2 identical over 9 bases. Germline V CDR1 and CDR2: WSHSY, SAAADI. Trimming took 10 bases from V and 2 from J; bases not matched to a gene: 15. CDR3 length: 16 residues. CDR3 coding DNA: TGCGCCACCAGCTATTTAGCGGGAGCACTTGCCTACGAGCAGTACTTC. It specifies CATSYLAGALAYEQYF.

The chain is built from TRBV7-9 and TRBJ1-3; 8 nucleotides match TRBD1. CDR1 SEHNR and CDR2 FQNEAQ come from the germline V gene (reference sequence). The CDR3 has 16 residues. J lost 4 bases, V lost 5 bases, and 10 bases had no gene match. The CDR3 loop reads CASSLLDRDFGNTIYF. CDR3 DNA: TGTGCCAGCAGCCTCCTGGACAGGGACTTCGGAAACACCATATATTTT.